The sequence of this T cell receptor beta chain was determined in a study of blood T cell repertoires in COVID-19. Study summary: In each case, the material was cDNA or gDNA derived from T cells, B-cell-depleted T cells, or PBMCs.

Method: immunoSEQ multiplex PCR; TCRdb's copy keeps in-frame clones and lacks some. The repertoire includes around 140,000 clones, about nine tenths of them detected once, and roughly 3.9% sits in the top ten. Participants spanned ages about 18 to 90 years and resided in 20 to 30 US areas. Sequencing used PBMCs or T cells enriched from blood (not recorded which). This sequence was found in a woman in her forties who had been exposed to COVID-19.

DNA for the CDR3: TGTGCCAGCAGTCCCGGGACAGGGGGCCTTTCACCCCTCCACTTT. Amino acids: CASSPGTGGLSPLHF. The chain links TRBV6-2 or TRBV6-3 to TRBJ1-6, with 12 bases identical to TRBD1. There are 15 residues in the CDR3. Losses at the gene ends were 5 bases for V and 9 bases for J; bases not matched to a gene: 5. Germline CDR1 reads MNHEY; CDR2 reads SVGEGT.